A selection of T cell receptor beta chains follows, all from one sample in a study of cytomegalovirus exposure and HLA in healthy donors. Using immunoSEQ multiplex PCR, the repertoire was profiled, and TCRdb retains in-frame clones only, with some absent. The sample gives 150,000 or so clones, around 82% of which show up once; 5.6% is in the top ten. Sequencing input: PBMCs. The receptors were sampled from a woman aged 40-49 years in good health and CMV-seropositive. Each CDR3 is given with its conserved first and last residue. D genes are given only for firm matches. Clone size is stated in some rows and not others, as once, few, many or a class when expanded.

TRBJ1-1 . . TRBV19 TGTGCCAGTAGTATGCGGATGAACACTGAAGCTTTCTTT CASSMRMNTEAFF
TRBJ1-1 . TRBD1 TRBV10-2 TGCGCCAGCGGCAGCCACAGGGGACCCATGAACACTGAAGCTTTCTTT CASGSHRGPMNTEAFF
TRBJ2-1 . TRBD2 TRBV4-1 TGCGCCAGCAGCCAGGGACTAGGGCAGTTCTTC CASSQGLGQFF
TRBJ2-3 . . TRBV13 TGTGCCAGCAGCTTAGTTAGCGGACGACTGGGGCAGTATTTT CASSLVSGRLGQYF
TRBJ2-7 . TRBD2 TRBV2 TGTGCCAGCAGTTTTAGCGGGAGCCCGACTTACGAGCAGTACTTC CASSFSGSPTYEQYF
TRBJ2-1 . . TRBV7-6 TGTGCCAGCAGCTCTTCCCAGTGGAATGAGCAGTTCTTC CASSSSQWNEQFF
TRBJ2-3 . . TRBV28 TGTGCCAGCAGCAAAGGGGTAGGGGGAGGGCTCACAGATACGCAGTATTTT CASSKGVGGGLTDTQYF
TRBJ2-2 once TRBD1 TRBV11-1 TGTGCCAGCAGCCAAAGACAGGGCTCGAACACCGGGGAGCTGTTTTTT CASSQRQGSNTGELFF
TRBJ1-1 many TRBD1 TRBV10-3 TGTGCCATCAGTGATACAGGGGGAAACACTGAAGCTTTCTTT CAISDTGGNTEAFF
TRBJ2-1 few TRBD2 TRBV10-3 TGTGCCATCAGTGAGCCATCACTAGCGGGAGAGTACAATGAGCAGTTCTTC CAISEPSLAGEYNEQFF
TRBJ1-5 . . TRBV7-3 TGTGCCAGCACCCTCTCGACAGGACTCGAGGTGGGTCAGCCCCAGCATTTT CASTLSTGLEVGQPQHF
TRBJ2-7 . . TRBV18 TGTGCCAGCTCACCTGGCGGGAAGACCTACGAGCAGTACTTC CASSPGGKTYEQYF
TRBJ1-5 . . TRBV21-1 TGTGCCAGCATCTCAATCCCACCGGGACAGGATCAGCCCCAGCATTTT CASISIPPGQDQPQHF
TRBJ2-1 . . TRBV30 TGTGCCTGGAGAGGCGGACAGCTACAATGTGAGCAGTTCTTC CAWRGGQLQCEQFF
TRBJ2-2 . TRBD2 TRBV5-1 TGCGCCAGCAGCTTGGACGGGACTAGGAGGACCGGGGAGCTGTTTTTT CASSLDGTRRTGELFF
TRBJ2-1 large TRBD2 TRBV7-9 TGTGCCAGCAGATCTAGCGGGAAACCCTACAATGAGCAGTTCTTC CASRSSGKPYNEQFF
TRBJ2-3 . . TRBV10-2 TGCGCCAGCAGTGAGTCGTATTCTCTCACGGGCACAGATACGCAGTATTTT CASSESYSLTGTDTQYF
TRBJ2-3 . TRBD1 TRBV10-3 TGTGCCATCAGTGAAGGGGGCCGCACAGATACGCAGTATTTT CAISEGGRTDTQYF
TRBJ2-2 once TRBD1 TRBV5-1 TGCGCCAGCAAACAGGGACAGGGGGCAACCGGGGAGCTGTTTTTT CASKQGQGATGELFF
TRBJ2-7 . TRBD1 TRBV19 TGTGCCAGTAGTATTTGGGGACAGGGGGGGAGCTCCTACGAGCAGTACTTC CASSIWGQGGSSYEQYF
TRBJ2-1 . TRBD2 TRBV27 TGTGCCAGCAGTTTGAGGGGACTAGCGGGAGCCCCCTACAATGAGCAGTTCTTC CASSLRGLAGAPYNEQFF
TRBJ1-5 . TRBD1 TRBV27 TGTGCCAGCAGACAGGGGGGGGGCAATCAGCCCCAGCATTTT CASRQGGGNQPQHF
TRBJ1-1 few . TRBV14 TGTGCCAGCAGCCTCTCGGGGAACACTGAAGCTTTCTTT CASSLSGNTEAFF
TRBJ1-2 . . TRBV19 TGTGCCAGTAGGGACACAAGGCTCGGCTACACCTTC CASRDTRLGYTF
TRBJ2-7 . TRBD1 TRBV28 TGTGCCAGCAGGACTCGACAGGGTGTTCCCTACGAGCAGTACTTC CASRTRQGVPYEQYF
TRBJ2-1 . . TRBV21-1 TGTGCCAGCAGCAAAGATAGAGGTTATGAGCAGTTCTTC CASSKDRGYEQFF
TRBJ2-1 . TRBD2 TRBV7-3 TGTGCCAGCAGCCCAGCGGGAGCTTCCTACAATGAGCAGTTCTTC CASSPAGASYNEQFF
TRBJ2-7 . TRBD2 TRBV9 TGTGCCAGCAGCCCCAGGACTAGTACCGAGCAGTACTTC CASSPRTSTEQYF
TRBJ1-4 . TRBD1 TRBV19 TGTGCCAGTAGTACTAGAGCCTCCGGACAGGGGGGTGAAAAACTGTTTTTT CASSTRASGQGGEKLFF
TRBJ2-7 few TRBD2 TRBV27 TGTGCCAGCAGTCTATCATTAGCGGGACTTACCTACGAGCAGTACTTC CASSLSLAGLTYEQYF
TRBJ2-5 . . TRBV29-1 TGCAGCGTTGGGTGGAGGGGAGAGACCCAGTACTTC CSVGWRGETQYF
TRBJ2-1 once TRBD2 TRBV6-1 TGTGCCAGCAGTGAAGGGACTAGCGGGAGGGGGTATGAGCAGTTCTTC CASSEGTSGRGYEQFF
TRBJ1-2 once . TRBV2 TGTGCCAGCACACTAGGGGACACTTCCTTCACCTTC CASTLGDTSFTF
TRBJ2-1 . . TRBV30 TGTGCCTGGACCCGGGGCTCCTACAATGAGCAGTTCTTC CAWTRGSYNEQFF
TRBJ2-7 . . TRBV13 TGTGCCAGCAGCTCGGTACGAGCGAGTGAGCAGTACTTC CASSSVRASEQYF
TRBJ1-2 . TRBD1 TRBV12-5 TGTGCTAGTGGTCCGCCGGGACAGTACTCTAGCTACACCTTC CASGPPGQYSSYTF
TRBJ1-1 . . TRBV19 TGTGCCAGTAGTAGCCCCAGGGATGAAGCTTTCTTT CASSSPRDEAFF
TRBJ1-2 . TRBD1 TRBV19 TGTGCCAGTAGTATAAAGGGTTCGGGACAGGGGGATTATGGCTACACCTTC CASSIKGSGQGDYGYTF
TRBJ2-3 . . TRBV5-1 TGCGCCAGCAGCTTGTTTGTCGGTAGCACAGATACGCAGTATTTT CASSLFVGSTDTQYF
TRBJ2-1 . . TRBV7-2 TGTGCCAGCAGCGTAGGCCCAAACATAAACAATGAGCAGTTCTTC CASSVGPNINNEQFF
TRBJ2-1 . TRBD2 TRBV5-1 TGCGCCAGCAGCAAGTTAGCGGGAGTTCTCTACAATGAGCAGTTCTTC CASSKLAGVLYNEQFF
TRBJ2-1 . TRBD1 TRBV19 TGTGCCAGTAGCCTCGGTTCAGACAGGGCGGTCTATGAGCAGTTCTTC CASSLGSDRAVYEQFF
TRBJ1-2 . . TRBV28 TGTGCCAGCAAAGCGGTCGGGAACTATGGCTACACCTTC CASKAVGNYGYTF
TRBJ2-5 . TRBD1 TRBV19 TGTGCCAGTAGTAGACAGGGGGCGGGAGAGACCCAGTACTTC CASSRQGAGETQYF
TRBJ1-5 . . TRBV27 TGTGCCAGCAGTCCCTTCGGGCAGCCCCAGCATTTT CASSPFGQPQHF
TRBJ2-5 . TRBD1 TRBV19 TGTGCCAGTAGAAAACAGGGGGCAGGGGAAGAGACCCAGTACTTC CASRKQGAGEETQYF
TRBJ2-4 . . TRBV19 TGTGCCAGTAGTTTTCGGACAAACGAAAACATTCAGTACTTC CASSFRTNENIQYF
TRBJ2-5 . . TRBV29-1 TGCAGCGTTACAACAGGTCTCCCCTGGGTAGAGACCCAGTACTTC CSVTTGLPWVETQYF
TRBJ2-1 . TRBD2 TRBV5-1 TGCGCCAGCAGCCCCGGGGAGGGGTTCAATGAGCAGTTCTTC CASSPGEGFNEQFF
TRBJ2-2 . TRBD2 TRBV19 TGTGCCAGTAGTAAACTAGCGGGGAACACCGGGGAGCTGTTTTTT CASSKLAGNTGELFF
TRBJ2-3 . . TRBV4-2 TGTGCCAGCAGCCAAGATAACGGGGATACGCAGTATTTT CASSQDNGDTQYF
TRBJ1-1 . . TRBV5-1 TGCGCCAGCTCCCGGGACACGGTGAACACTGAAGCTTTCTTT CASSRDTVNTEAFF
TRBJ2-7 . TRBD2 TRBV6-6 TGTGCCAGCAGTTCAACTAGCGGGAGCTCCTACGAGCAGTACTTC CASSSTSGSSYEQYF
TRBJ2-3 . TRBD1 TRBV2 TGTGCCAGCAGTGAAGCGGGACAGGTTCGCACAGATACGCAGTATTTT CASSEAGQVRTDTQYF
TRBJ2-1 few TRBD2 TRBV18 TGTGCCAGCTCACCACTGGGCGGGACTAGCGGGAGTTCCTCCTACAATGAGCAGTTCTTC CASSPLGGTSGSSSYNEQFF
TRBJ2-7 . TRBD2 TRBV2 TGTGCCAGCAGTGAAGCCCCGGGAAGGCTAGCGGGAGGAGGGTACGAGCAGTACTTC CASSEAPGRLAGGGYEQYF
TRBJ1-2 . TRBD1 TRBV7-8 TGTGCCAGCAGCTTTCTCATTGCCCCCGGGACAGGGGGCGGTGGCTACACCTTC CASSFLIAPGTGGGGYTF
TRBJ1-4 . . TRBV19 TGTGCCAGTAGTATAAGGGGAGAAAAACTGTTTTTT CASSIRGEKLFF
TRBJ2-5 . TRBD1 TRBV29-1 TGCAGCGTCCAGGGGGCTAAAGAGACCCAGTACTTC CSVQGAKETQYF